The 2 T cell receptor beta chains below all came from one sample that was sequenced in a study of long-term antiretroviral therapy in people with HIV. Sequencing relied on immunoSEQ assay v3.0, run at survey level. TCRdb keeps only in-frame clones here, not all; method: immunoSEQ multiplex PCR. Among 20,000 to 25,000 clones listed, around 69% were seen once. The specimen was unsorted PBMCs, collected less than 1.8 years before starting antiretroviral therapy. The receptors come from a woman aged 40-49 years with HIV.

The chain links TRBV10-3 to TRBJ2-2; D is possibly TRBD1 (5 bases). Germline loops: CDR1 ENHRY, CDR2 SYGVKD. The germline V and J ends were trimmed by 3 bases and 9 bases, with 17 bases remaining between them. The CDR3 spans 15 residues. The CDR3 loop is CAISDPTASAWELFF. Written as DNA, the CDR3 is TGTGCCATCAGTGACCCGACAGCGTCGGCTTGGGAGCTGTTTTTT.

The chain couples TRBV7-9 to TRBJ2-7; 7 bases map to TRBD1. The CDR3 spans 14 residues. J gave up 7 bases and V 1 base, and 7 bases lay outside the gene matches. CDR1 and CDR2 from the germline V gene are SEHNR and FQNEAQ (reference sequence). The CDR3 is CASSLEGAAEEQYF. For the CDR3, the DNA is TGTGCCAGCAGCTTAGAGGGGGCAGCGGAAGAGCAGTACTTC. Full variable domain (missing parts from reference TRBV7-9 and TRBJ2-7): DTGVSQNPRHKITKRGQNVTFRCDPISEHNRLYWYRQTLGQGPEFLTYFQNEAQLEKSRLLSDRFSAERPKGSFSTLEIQRTEQGDSAMYLCASSLEGAAEEQYFGPGTRLTVT.